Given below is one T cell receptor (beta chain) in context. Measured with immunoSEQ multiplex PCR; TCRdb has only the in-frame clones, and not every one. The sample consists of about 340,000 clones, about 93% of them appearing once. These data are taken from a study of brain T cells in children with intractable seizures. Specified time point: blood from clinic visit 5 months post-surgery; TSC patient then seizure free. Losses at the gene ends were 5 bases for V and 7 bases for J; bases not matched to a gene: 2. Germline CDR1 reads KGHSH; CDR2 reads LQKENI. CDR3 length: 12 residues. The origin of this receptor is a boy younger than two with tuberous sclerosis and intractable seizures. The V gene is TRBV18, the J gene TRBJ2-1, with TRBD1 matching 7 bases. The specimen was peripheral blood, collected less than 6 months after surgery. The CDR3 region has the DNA TGTGCCAGCTCAGAACAGGGGAATGAGCAGTTCTTC. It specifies CASSEQGNEQFF.